What follows are 7 T cell receptor beta chains derived from one specimen sequenced in a study of tumor-infiltrating lymphocytes in primary liver carcinoma. Starting from around 510 ng of total RNA, TCR beta cDNA was produced with a primer in the constant region. ARM-PCR was slightly modified, and three nested multiplex PCR rounds with it gave rise to the TCR beta libraries. The first two PCR rounds used TRBV1-TRBV30 primers with a Cbeta primer, approximately 10 cycles each. Each CDR3 protein gets one entry after TCRdb re-called the multiplex PCR reads with MiXCR. The sample yields 300,000 to 350,000 distinct CDR3 sequences, less than 75% seen once. Germline DNA was extracted too, while blood RNA derived from unsorted whole blood. The sequenced sample was peripheral blood. Receptor source: a man aged 35-49 years with primary liver carcinoma and hepatitis B virus infection.

The chain uses TRBV4-3 and TRBJ2-1; D remains ambiguous. Germline CDR1 and CDR2: LGHNA and YSLEER. The CDR3 spans 13 residues. Between the trimmed V and J ends, which lost 6 bases and 4 bases, there was a span of 10 bases. The CDR3 here is CASRQTSYNEQFF. The CDR3 region has the DNA TGCGCCAGCAGACAAACAAGTTACAATGAGCAGTTCTTC.

In this sample, this clonotype turned up a few times. Possible read error: a much larger clone is one base away. The gene calls are TRBV4-2 and TRBJ2-7, with 9 bases matching TRBD1. This CDR3 has 13 amino acids. Per germline, CDR1 LGHNA and CDR2 YNFKEQ. CDR3 protein: CASGQGQGYEQYF. The CDR3 DNA reads TGTGCCAGCGGCCAGGGACAGGGCTACGAGCAGTACTTC.

Concerning this clonotype: A much bigger clone sits one base away, suggesting this may be a read error. This rearrangement joins TRBV6-5 to TRBJ2-1, with 10 bases lining up with TRBD2. CDR1 is MNHEY, CDR2 SVGAGI, per germline. V gave up 0 bases and J gave up 9 bases; unmatched junction bases: 8. The CDR3 consists of 16 residues. CDR3 bases: TGTGCCAGCAGTTACTCAGGTCTAGCGGGAGTAAGTGAGCAGTTCTTC. As protein: CASSYSGLAGVSEQFF.

This clonotype was counted at least ten times. The V gene is TRBV11-2, the J gene TRBJ2-3; no reliable D call. The CDR3 has 12 amino acids. Deletions cut 6 bases from V and 6 bases from J, with 10 bases between. CDR1 and CDR2 (germline): SGHAT, FQNNGV. The CDR3 reads CASSLGADTQYF. CDR3 bases: TGTGCCAGCAGTCTAGGAGCGGATACGCAGTATTTT.

A remark on this clonotype: A much larger clone sits a single nucleotide away, making a read error possible. This chain joins TRBV4-2 and TRBJ2-7; 11 nucleotides line up with TRBD2. Germline lookup yields CDR1 LGHNA and CDR2 YNFKEQ. The CDR3 is 15 residues long. The CDR3 here is CANSQLAGDFSEQYF. Written as DNA, the CDR3 is TGTGCCAACAGCCAACTAGCGGGAGATTTCTCCGAGCAGTACTTC.

A word on this clonotype: Being one base from a much bigger clone, this may be a read error. The J gene is TRBJ1-5, the V gene TRBV4-1, with D possibly TRBD1 on 5 matching bases. The germline V gene encodes CDR1 MGHRA and CDR2 YSYEKL. The CDR3 is 18 residues long. The CDR3 protein is CASCQDPGGVGVNQPQHF. CDR3 coding DNA: TGCGCCAGCTGCCAAGACCCGGGCGGTGTGGGGGTGAATCAGCCCCAGCATTTT.

With respect to this clonotype: Since a much larger clone is just one base distant, this may be a read error. CDR3 residues: CSVVKTGDVSEAFF. CDR3 DNA sequence: TGCAGCGTCGTAAAGACAGGGGACGTCAGTGAAGCTTTCTTT. The chain is built from TRBV29-1 and TRBJ1-1; 8 bases map to TRBD1. J was trimmed by 7 bases and V by 6 bases; bases with no gene match: 13. The CDR3 extends over 14 amino acids. Germline CDR1 and CDR2: SQVTM and ANQGSEA.